What follows is one T cell receptor (beta chain) and its context. CDR3 length: 15 amino acids. V trimming: 3 bases; J trimming: 5 bases; junction bases outside the gene matches: 7. Germline CDR1 is ENHRY and CDR2 is SYGVKD. These data come from a study of blood T cell repertoires in COVID-19. Profiling relied on immunoSEQ multiplex PCR, and the TCRdb table lists in-frame clones only, not all of them. Among more than 200,000 clones listed, roughly 86% were seen once. The sequenced sample was PBMCs or T cells enriched from blood (not recorded which). The chain has TRBV10-3 and TRBJ2-5; TRBD1 matches at 9 bases. This sequence was found in a woman aged 45-65 years who had recovered from COVID-19. The CDR3 DNA reads as TGTGCCATCAGTGACCAGGACAGGGGTGGGGAGACCCAGTACTTC. This translates into CAISDQDRGGETQYF.